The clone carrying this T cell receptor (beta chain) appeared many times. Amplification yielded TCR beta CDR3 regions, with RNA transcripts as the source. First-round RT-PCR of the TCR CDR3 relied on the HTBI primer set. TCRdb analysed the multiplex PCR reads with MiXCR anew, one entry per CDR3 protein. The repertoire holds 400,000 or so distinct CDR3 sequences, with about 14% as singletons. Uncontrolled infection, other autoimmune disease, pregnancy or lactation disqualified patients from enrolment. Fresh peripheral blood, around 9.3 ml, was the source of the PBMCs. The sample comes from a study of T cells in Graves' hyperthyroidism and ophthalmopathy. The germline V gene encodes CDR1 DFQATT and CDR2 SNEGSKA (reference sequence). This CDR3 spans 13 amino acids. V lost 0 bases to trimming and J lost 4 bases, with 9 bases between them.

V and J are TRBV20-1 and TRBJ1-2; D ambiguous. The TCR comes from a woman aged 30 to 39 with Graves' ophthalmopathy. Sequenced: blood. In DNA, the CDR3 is TGCAGTGCTAGAGATCGGGCAGGCTATGGCTACACCTTC. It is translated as CSARDRAGYGYTF.